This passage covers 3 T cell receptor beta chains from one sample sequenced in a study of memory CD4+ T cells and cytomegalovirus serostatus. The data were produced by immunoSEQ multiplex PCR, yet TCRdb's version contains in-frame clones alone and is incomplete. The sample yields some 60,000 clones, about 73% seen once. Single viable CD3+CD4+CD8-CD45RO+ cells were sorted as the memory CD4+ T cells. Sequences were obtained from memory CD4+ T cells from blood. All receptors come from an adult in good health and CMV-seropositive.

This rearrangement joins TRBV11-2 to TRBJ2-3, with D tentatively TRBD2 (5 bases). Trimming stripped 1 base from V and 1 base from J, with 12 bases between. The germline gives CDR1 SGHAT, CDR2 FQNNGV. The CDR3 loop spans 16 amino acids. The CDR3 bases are TGTGCCAGCAGCTTAGGGGCACTACTAGGCACAGATACGCAGTATTTT. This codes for CASSLGALLGTDTQYF.

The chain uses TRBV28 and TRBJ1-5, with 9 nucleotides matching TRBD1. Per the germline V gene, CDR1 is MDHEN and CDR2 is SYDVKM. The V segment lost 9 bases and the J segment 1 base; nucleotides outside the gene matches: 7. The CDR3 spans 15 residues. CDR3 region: CASRAGTGSNQPQHF. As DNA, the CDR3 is TGTGCCAGTAGAGCCGGGACAGGGAGCAATCAGCCCCAGCATTTT.

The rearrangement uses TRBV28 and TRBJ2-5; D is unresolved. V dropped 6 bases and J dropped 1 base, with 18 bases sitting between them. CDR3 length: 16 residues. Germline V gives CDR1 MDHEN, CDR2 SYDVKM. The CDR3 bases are TGTGCCAGCAGCCCCCGTTCGTTCGCAACCCAAGAGACCCAGTACTTC. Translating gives CASSPRSFATQETQYF.